The 18 T cell receptor beta chains given below trace back to one sample, sequenced in a study of long-term antiretroviral therapy in people with HIV. Researchers report immunoSEQ v3.0 was run at survey level. Repertoires were generated with immunoSEQ multiplex PCR, while TCRdb's copy carries only in-frame clones and drops some. The repertoire consists of tens of thousands of clones, with around nine tenths occurring once and the leading ten covering 13%. The specimen was unsorted PBMCs, collected 1.1 years after starting antiretroviral therapy. The source of these receptors is a man between 18 and 29 years old with HIV.

This clone showed up just once. This chain joins TRBV9 and TRBJ2-7, with TRBD2 matching over 9 bases. The CDR3 runs to 18 residues. Germline V gene data show CDR1 as SGDLS and CDR2 as YYNGEE. J was trimmed by 1 base and V by 2 bases; bases with no gene match: 13. The CDR3 DNA sequence: TGTGCCAGCAGCGTCGGGGTTAGCGGGAGTTCAGTTTCCTACGAGCAGTACTTC. The encoded protein is CASSVGVSGSSVSYEQYF.

The DNA of the CDR3 is TGTGCCAGCAGTTTCCTACTAGTTCCCCCCTACAATGAGCAGTTCTTC. It encodes CASSFLLVPPYNEQFF. The chain employs TRBV28 and TRBJ2-1, with a weak D call TRBD2 (5 bases). V was pared by 3 bases and J by 2 bases, with 14 bases between. Per germline, CDR1 MDHEN and CDR2 SYDVKM. The CDR3 runs to 16 residues. The full variable domain, completed using reference TRBV28 and TRBJ2-1, is DVKVTQSSRYLVKRTGEKVFLECVQDMDHENMFWYRQDPGLGLRLIYFSYDVKMKEKGDIPEGYSVSREKKERFSLILESASTNQTSMYLCASSFLLVPPYNEQFFGPGTRLTVL.

The chain is built from TRBV7-8 and TRBJ2-2; the match to TRBD1 covers 10 bases. This CDR3 spans 17 amino acids. The V segment lost 6 bases and the J segment 6 bases; nucleotides outside the gene matches: 13. Germline lookup yields CDR1 SGHVS and CDR2 FQNEAQ. The CDR3 region has the DNA TGTGCCAGCAGTAACTGGAGGGGACAGGGGAGTTCCGGGGAGCTGTTTTTT. This gives the protein CASSNWRGQGSSGELFF.

The chain couples TRBV19 to TRBJ2-7, with D unresolved. Trimming stripped 3 bases from V and 2 bases from J, with 14 bases between. Germline CDR1 and CDR2: LNHDA and SQIVND (reference sequence). This CDR3 has 15 amino acids. In DNA, the CDR3 is TGTGCCAGTAGTATTGTCCAGGATACTGCCTACGAGCAGTACTTC. Translating gives CASSIVQDTAYEQYF.

This rearrangement joins TRBV4-3 to TRBJ2-2; 7 bases line up with TRBD1. There are 16 residues in the CDR3. From germline, CDR1 is LGHNA and CDR2 YSLEER. The ends lost 0 bases at V and 7 bases at J; junction bases unmatched: 8. CDR3 in amino acids: CASSQDSRNRGGELFF. Here the CDR3 DNA reads TGCGCCAGCAGCCAAGACTCGCGGAACAGGGGCGGGGAGCTGTTTTTT.

This chain joins TRBV2 and TRBJ1-1; a weak D match, TRBD1 (5 bases). V lost 5 bases and J lost 0, with 10 bases in between. Per the germline V gene, CDR1 is SNHLY and CDR2 is FYNNEI. The CDR3 has 14 residues. CDR3 amino acids: CASSSGTMNTEAFF. In nucleotides, the CDR3 is TGTGCCAGCAGTTCCGGGACGATGAACACTGAAGCTTTCTTT.

V is TRBV7-3 and J is TRBJ2-3; possible D gene TRBD1, 5 bases. Trimming shortened V by 0 bases and J by 6 bases, and 10 bases separated the two germline ends. Germline values: CDR1 SGHTA, CDR2 FQGTGA. The CDR3 covers 14 residues. The DNA of the CDR3 is TGTGCCAGCAGCTTAACCCAGGGCTCGGATACGCAGTATTTT. Its translation is CASSLTQGSDTQYF.

The J gene is TRBJ2-1, the V gene TRBV30, with D unclear. CDR3 size: 12 residues. V was shortened by 1 base and J by 6 bases, with 7 bases between the two germline ends. Germline lookup yields CDR1 GTSNPN and CDR2 SVGIG (reference sequence). CDR3 bases: TGTGCCTGGAGTGCCCCTTTCAATGAGCAGTTCTTC. It translates to CAWSAPFNEQFF.

The V gene is TRBV18, the J gene TRBJ2-1; 11 bases agree with TRBD1. The CDR3 length is 15 residues. V lost 4 bases and J lost 8; bases outside the gene matches: 7. The germline gives CDR1 KGHSH, CDR2 LQKENI. The CDR3 DNA reads as TGTGCCAGCTCACTGGGGACAGGGGGGGTCGATGAGCAGTTCTTC. It yields the protein CASSLGTGGVDEQFF.

The table lists this clone with a count of one. This chain uses TRBV7-2 with TRBJ2-7; TRBD1 is a possible D gene (5 bases). Germline V gene sequence: CDR1 SGHTA, CDR2 FQGNSA. V lost 2 bases, J lost 3 bases, and 17 bases lay in between. The CDR3 is 16 amino acids. The CDR3 nucleotides are TGTGCCAGCAGCTTATCAGGGAACGTTGACCTCTACGAGCAGTACTTC. Protein product: CASSLSGNVDLYEQYF. The complete variable domain, with remaining parts taken from reference TRBV7-2 and TRBJ2-7, reads GAGVSQSPSNKVTEKGKDVELRCDPISGHTALYWYRQSLGQGLEFLIYFQGNSAPDKSGLPSDRFSAERTGGSVSTLTIQRTQQEDSAVYLCASSLSGNVDLYEQYFGPGTRLTVT.

The chain carries TRBV14 and TRBJ1-4, with D perhaps TRBD1 (5 bases). The CDR3 is 14 residues long. Germline CDR1 and CDR2: SGHDN and FVKESK. V was clipped by 4 bases and J by 7 bases, with 13 bases between them. The CDR3 spells CASSPPGGGEKLFF. Written as DNA, the CDR3 is TGTGCCAGCAGCCCTCCTGGGGGTGGTGAAAAACTGTTTTTT.

J is TRBJ1-1 and V is TRBV10-3; TRBD1 is a possible D gene (6 bases). Trimming removed 11 bases from V and 5 bases from J, with 18 bases in between. From germline, CDR1 is ENHRY and CDR2 SYGVKD. This CDR3 comprises 13 residues. The CDR3 nucleotides read TGTGCCTCGAGGGAACAGGGTGATACTGAAGCTTTCTTT. The encoded protein is CASREQGDTEAFF.

The rearrangement joins TRBV13 to TRBJ1-6; D possibly corresponds to TRBD1 (5 bases). Germline V lookup: CDR1 PRHDT, CDR2 FYEKMQ (reference sequence). Trimming stripped 3 bases from V and 5 bases from J, with 8 bases between. This CDR3 comprises 14 residues. The CDR3 DNA is TGTGCCAGCAGCTTGACGACAGATAATTCACCCCTCCACTTT. Its protein is CASSLTTDNSPLHF.

The chain carries TRBV5-1 and TRBJ2-5; possibly TRBD1 or TRBD2 for D (5 bases each). TRBJ2-7 explains the end of the DNA better; the J call may be wrong. The CDR3 extends over 13 amino acids. The germline V gene has CDR1 SGHRS and CDR2 YFSETQ. The CDR3 loop is CASSAGTDYEQYF. The CDR3 bases are TGCGCCAGCAGCGCCGGGACGGACTACGAGCAGTACTTC.

The V call is TRBV27, the J call TRBJ2-7; D is tentatively TRBD1 or TRBD2 (5 bases each). The germline V gene has CDR1 MNHEY and CDR2 SMNVEV (reference sequence). Trimming cost V 5 bases and J 0 bases, with 14 bases left between them. The CDR3 contains 15 residues. Written as DNA, the CDR3 is TGTGCCAGCAGTCCCCGGGACGGGTACTCCTACGAGCAGTACTTC. It yields the protein CASSPRDGYSYEQYF.

The chain is built from TRBV7-6 and TRBJ2-2, with TRBD1 identical over 8 bases. The CDR3 loop spans 14 amino acids. V lost 3 bases to trimming and J lost 5 bases; unmatched junction nucleotides: 2. CDR1 and CDR2 (germline): SGHVS, FNYEAQ. The CDR3 sequence: CASSFYRGTGELFF. The CDR3, as DNA: TGTGCCAGCAGCTTTTACAGGGGGACCGGGGAGCTGTTTTTT. Full variable domain (missing parts from reference TRBV7-6 and TRBJ2-2): GAGVSQSPRYKVTKRGQDVALRCDPISGHVSLYWYRQALGQGPEFLTYFNYEAQQDKSGLPNDRFSAERPEGSISTLTIQRTEQRDSAMYRCASSFYRGTGELFFGEGSRLTVL.

This clone came up once. The chain is built from TRBV5-5 and TRBJ1-2, with TRBD1 matching 8 bases. Trimming cost V 5 bases and J 8 bases; bases outside gene matches: 14. The CDR3 loop spans 15 amino acids. From germline, CDR1 is SGHKS and CDR2 YYEKEE (reference sequence). The DNA of the CDR3 is TGTGCCAGCAGTTCTTACCCTCAGGGGGCTGGGGGCTACACCTTC. Its translation: CASSSYPQGAGGYTF.

CDR3 loop: CAIRQGDEKLFF. The CDR3 DNA follows: TGTGCCATCAGGCAGGGTGACGAAAAACTGTTTTTT. The chain uses TRBV10-3 and TRBJ1-4; D is perhaps TRBD1 (5 bases). CDR1 is ENHRY, CDR2 SYGVKD, per germline. The CDR3 runs 12 residues. V was cut by 6 bases and J by 8 bases, with 10 bases left in between.